This TCR beta chain is drawn from a study of blood T cell repertoires in COVID-19. Study-level background: The cDNA or gDNA used as material had been derived from T cells, B-cell-depleted T cells, or PBMCs.

Sequencing used immunoSEQ multiplex PCR; TCRdb keeps in-frame clones, though not all of them. There are 35,000 to 50,000 clones in the sample; 70% to 90% occur only once, and 2.4% lies in the top ten. The sample was peripheral blood. The receptor's source is a human donor in a cohort sampled during active COVID-19.

The CDR3 loop reads CAIRGQGVTTGELFF. The DNA of the CDR3 is TGTGCCATCAGGGGACAGGGTGTAACAACCGGGGAGCTGTTTTTT. The rearrangement links TRBV10-3 to TRBJ2-2; 9 nucleotides line up with TRBD1. Germline V gene sequence: CDR1 ENHRY, CDR2 SYGVKD. Trimming removed 6 bases from V and 5 bases from J; junction bases left unmatched: 7. The CDR3 runs 15 residues.